This T cell receptor beta chain originates from a study of blood T cell repertoires in COVID-19. Study at large: Samples representing acute and convalescent COVID-19 were sourced from the United States, Italy and Spain. T cells, B-cell-depleted T cells, or PBMCs supplied cDNA or gDNA.

Measured with immunoSEQ multiplex PCR; TCRdb has only the in-frame clones, and not every one. Of about 49,000 clones listed, 81% are singletons. This CDR3 is 15 amino acids long. Unmatched junction bases numbered 6, after V lost 3 bases and J lost 5 bases. The germline V gene encodes CDR1 PRHDT and CDR2 FYEKMQ (reference sequence). Enrolment of Seattle patients took place during active infection, and they were followed longitudinally. The chain is built from TRBV13 and TRBJ2-5; 10 nucleotides match TRBD1. The specimen was peripheral blood. The sequence was collected from an elderly woman with COVID-19, enrolled during active disease. CDR3 nucleotides: TGTGCCAGCAGCTTCAGGACAGGGGGTCTGGAGACCCAGTACTTC. Protein sequence: CASSFRTGGLETQYF.